The next 32 T cell receptor beta chains were all read from a single sample in a study of blood T cell repertoires in COVID-19. Assay: immunoSEQ multiplex PCR; the TCRdb copy retains only in-frame clones and omits some. In the table there are some 200,000 clones, about four fifths of which are singletons. Material for sequencing was peripheral blood. The receptors stem from a woman aged 40 to 49 with COVID-19, enrolled during active disease.

This clone was recorded once. The chain is built from TRBV29-1 and TRBJ2-5; 12 positions match TRBD1. This CDR3 region has 16 residues. The V segment lost 3 bases and the J segment 4 bases; nucleotides outside the gene matches: 9. From germline, CDR1 is SQVTM and CDR2 ANQGSEA. The CDR3 DNA is TGCAGCGTTGAGGGTCGGGACAGGGGGCTCGGAGAGACCCAGTACTTC. Amino acids: CSVEGRDRGLGETQYF.

The chain combines TRBV28 with TRBJ2-1, with 9 nucleotides matching TRBD2. V lost 3 bases to trimming and J lost 9 bases; unmatched junction nucleotides: 9. Germline CDR1 MDHEN, CDR2 SYDVKM. The CDR3 is made up of 15 amino acids. CDR3 protein: CASSFVLAGYGEQFF. The CDR3 bases are TGTGCCAGCAGTTTTGTCCTAGCGGGATACGGTGAGCAGTTCTTC.

For this clone: Distinct nucleotide sequences in the sample also encode this CDR3. The chain is built from TRBV28 and TRBJ1-5; D uncertain. Trimming took 4 bases from V and 3 from J, leaving 4 bases between them. Germline lookup yields CDR1 MDHEN and CDR2 SYDVKM. This CDR3 is 12 amino acids long. The CDR3 is CASSSLNQPQHF. The CDR3 DNA reads as TGTGCCAGCAGTTCCCTCAATCAGCCCCAGCATTTT.

The genes are TRBV29-1 and TRBJ2-1; 10 nucleotides align to TRBD2. Germline V gene data show CDR1 as SQVTM and CDR2 as ANQGSEA. CDR3 length equals 18 residues. V lost 7 bases, J lost 6 bases, and 21 bases stayed unmatched. The CDR3 DNA reads TGCAGCGCCGCCCCCGGGGGGACTAGCGCAGGGTGGGGCAATGAGCAGTTCTTC. Encoded protein: CSAAPGGTSAGWGNEQFF.

The chain combines TRBV5-4 with TRBJ2-7, with TRBD1 identical over 9 bases. CDR3 length equals 17 residues. V lost 3 bases, J lost 2 bases, and 12 bases stayed unmatched. The germline CDR1 and CDR2 sequences are SGHNT and YYREEE (reference sequence). This CDR3 reads CASSWAPNRDRAYEQYF. Written as DNA, the CDR3 is TGTGCCAGCAGCTGGGCGCCGAACCGGGACAGGGCCTACGAGCAGTACTTC.

This clone is a singleton in its sample. The chain recombines TRBV7-9 with TRBJ2-5, with 9 positions matching TRBD1. V shed 1 base and J 4 bases; nucleotides not matched to a gene: 4. Looked up from germline, CDR1 is SEHNR and CDR2 is FQNEAQ (reference sequence). The CDR3 contains 15 residues. In DNA form, the CDR3 reads TGTGCCAGCAGCTTAGGGGGGACAGGGAGAGAGACCCAGTACTTC. Its protein product is CASSLGGTGRETQYF.

The chain employs TRBV11-2 and TRBJ2-5, with a possible D match to TRBD1 (8 bases). This CDR3 comprises 14 residues. V dropped 5 bases and J dropped 4 bases, with 14 bases sitting between them. Germline V gene sequence: CDR1 SGHAT, CDR2 FQNNGV. As DNA, the CDR3 is TGTGCCAGCAGCCAACAGGGGGGGCTAGAGACCCAGTACTTC. Its protein is CASSQQGGLETQYF.

The chain combines TRBV28 with TRBJ1-5; 9 bases line up with TRBD1. The germline gives CDR1 MDHEN, CDR2 SYDVKM. Trimming cost V 5 bases and J 9 bases; bases outside gene matches: 17. The CDR3 totals 17 residues. As DNA, the CDR3 is TGTGCCAGCAGTAAGATGGACAGGGGACGGGCAAAGGGGCCCCAGCATTTT. Translated, it gives CASSKMDRGRAKGPQHF.

This clone was seen more than once but under ten times. The chain combines TRBV19 with TRBJ2-1; 8 bases agree with TRBD2. This CDR3 has 15 residues. Germline CDR1 LNHDA, CDR2 SQIVND (reference sequence). The junction had 9 bases not matched to a gene; V was cut back by 2 bases and J by 9 bases. CDR3 DNA sequence: TGTGCCAGTAGTATATCCTGGGGCCGGGAGGGTGAGCAGTTCTTC. Translating it yields CASSISWGREGEQFF.

J is TRBJ2-1 and V is TRBV7-9, with 14 bases lining up with TRBD2. The germline V gene encodes CDR1 SEHNR and CDR2 FQNEAQ (reference sequence). J gave up 10 bases and V 5 bases, and 10 bases lay outside the gene matches. The CDR3 totals 16 residues. For the CDR3, the DNA is TGTGCCAGCAGCCAGGGGACTAGCGGGAGCCGGCGGGAGCAGTTCTTC. Translation gives CASSQGTSGSRREQFF.

This rearrangement joins TRBV5-5 to TRBJ2-5, with D maybe TRBD1 (5 bases). The V end was cut by 6 bases, the J end by 1 base, with 16 bases between. The CDR3 length is 15 residues. Germline CDR1 is SGHKS and CDR2 is YYEKEE (reference sequence). The CDR3 sequence: CASTLRQRGQETQYF. In DNA form, the CDR3 reads TGTGCCAGCACCCTCAGGCAAAGGGGCCAAGAGACCCAGTACTTC.

This chain uses TRBV5-6 with TRBJ1-1; TRBD1 matches at 7 bases. V was clipped by 0 bases and J by 4 bases; unmatched bases: 3. The CDR3 consists of 14 residues. CDR1 is SGHDT and CDR2 is YYEEEE in the germline V gene. The CDR3 here is CASSLVRQGTEAFF. CDR3 nucleotide sequence: TGTGCCAGCAGCTTGGTCCGACAGGGCACTGAAGCTTTCTTT.

The V call is TRBV6-2 or TRBV6-3, the J call TRBJ2-1; D is unclear. The V end was cut by 3 bases, the J end by 9 bases, with 6 bases between. The CDR3 contains 11 residues. Germline V gene sequence: CDR1 MNHEY, CDR2 SVGEGT. The CDR3 loop is CASSYSFEQFF. As DNA, the CDR3 is TGTGCCAGCAGTTATAGCTTTGAGCAGTTCTTC.

The CDR3 here is CASSEALQSNYGYTF. CDR3 coding DNA: TGTGCCAGCAGTGAAGCTCTGCAGTCGAACTATGGCTACACCTTC. This chain joins TRBV6-1 and TRBJ1-2, with unresolved D. The CDR3 runs to 15 residues. CDR1 and CDR2 from the germline V gene are MNHNS and SASEGT. V was cut by 0 bases and J by 2 bases, with 10 bases left in between.

The rearrangement links TRBV3-1 (or the pseudogene TRBV3-2) to TRBJ1-2; 9 nucleotides line up with TRBD1. CDR1 is LGHDT and CDR2 is YNNKEL in the germline V gene (reference sequence). The ends lost 4 bases at V and 2 bases at J; junction bases unmatched: 5. The CDR3 is 15 residues long. The CDR3 loop is CASSLRTGANYGYTF. Written as DNA, the CDR3 is TGTGCCAGCAGCCTCCGGACAGGGGCCAACTATGGCTACACCTTC.

The gene calls are TRBV27 and TRBJ2-2; perhaps TRBD1 as D (6 bases). The V end lost 4 bases, the J end lost 3 bases, and 12 bases lay between the germline ends. The CDR3 runs 15 residues. The germline V gene has CDR1 MNHEY and CDR2 SMNVEV (reference sequence). The CDR3 sequence: CASSWFRTDTGELFF. In DNA, the CDR3 is TGTGCCAGCAGTTGGTTTCGGACAGACACCGGGGAGCTGTTTTTT.

The chain carries TRBV28 and TRBJ2-2; D unresolved. This CDR3 comprises 15 residues. Germline CDR1 MDHEN, CDR2 SYDVKM. V was trimmed by 5 bases and J by 13 bases, leaving 23 bases between them. CDR3 sequence: CASSVSVRAARWLFF. CDR3 coding DNA: TGTGCCAGCAGTGTATCTGTCCGTGCCGCGAGGTGGCTGTTTTTT.

This chain connects TRBV30 to TRBJ2-7, with a weak D call TRBD1 (5 bases). Trimming left V 5 bases short and J 3 bases short, with 17 bases between. CDR1 and CDR2 from the germline V gene are GTSNPN and SVGIG (reference sequence). The CDR3 has 14 amino acids. The CDR3 DNA follows: TGTGCCTGGGCCCCCGACGTAAGGGGCTACGAGCAGTACTTC. It translates to CAWAPDVRGYEQYF. The variable domain in full, with the rest retrieved from reference TRBV30 and TRBJ2-7, is SQTIHQWPATLVQPVGSPLSLECTVEGTSNPNLYWYRQAAGRGLQLLFYSVGIGQISSEVPQNLSASRPQDRQFILSSKKLLLSDSGFYLCAWAPDVRGYEQYFGPGTRLTVT.

J is TRBJ2-5 and V is TRBV19, with D possibly TRBD1 on 6 matching bases. The CDR3 has 14 amino acids. Germline V lookup: CDR1 LNHDA, CDR2 SQIVND (reference sequence). Trimming removed 4 bases from V and 5 bases from J, with 14 bases in between. CDR3 nucleotide sequence: TGTGCCAGTAGTAGGGACACGGAGGCTGAGACCCAGTACTTC. Residues: CASSRDTEAETQYF.

V usage is TRBV3-1 (or the pseudogene TRBV3-2) and J usage is TRBJ2-6; 9 bases align to TRBD1. The CDR3 runs 18 residues. Germline V gene sequence: CDR1 LGHDT, CDR2 YNNKEL (reference sequence). Trimming removed 3 bases from V and 0 bases from J; junction bases left unmatched: 6. CDR3 loop: CASSQWGTGHSGANVLTF. For the CDR3, the DNA is TGTGCCAGCAGCCAGTGGGGGACAGGGCACTCTGGGGCCAACGTCCTGACTTTC.

This chain links TRBV6-5 with TRBJ1-1; 9 bases align to TRBD1. The CDR3 contains 12 residues. Germline loops: CDR1 MNHEY, CDR2 SVGAGI. V trimming: 6 bases; J trimming: 7 bases; junction bases outside the gene matches: 3. The CDR3 is CASSRDRDEAFF. The CDR3 DNA is TGTGCCAGCAGCCGGGACAGGGATGAAGCTTTCTTT.

This clone was detected only a few times. Within the sample, other DNA sequences also encode this same CDR3. The chain joins TRBV7-3 to TRBJ2-1, with TRBD2 matching over 12 bases. Germline assignment: CDR1 SGHTA and CDR2 FQGTGA. The CDR3 is 18 residues long. The V gene end was trimmed by 5 bases and the J gene end by 6 bases; junction bases not matched to a gene: 14. The CDR3 sequence: CASSPNPRSSGRGNEQFF. The CDR3 coding sequence is TGTGCCAGCAGCCCTAACCCACGATCTAGCGGGAGGGGCAATGAGCAGTTCTTC.

This clone has a handful of counts. The chain carries TRBV27 and TRBJ1-5; TRBD1 aligns across 11 bases. The V gene's germline CDR1 is MNHEY and CDR2 SMNVEV (reference sequence). This CDR3 contains 15 residues. V shed 6 bases and J 6 bases; nucleotides not matched to a gene: 7. This CDR3 reads CASRRTGGLGQPQHF. CDR3 in DNA: TGTGCCAGCAGAAGGACAGGGGGCTTAGGTCAGCCCCAGCATTTT.

The chain carries TRBV28 and TRBJ1-5; tentative D call: TRBD1 (5 bases). Germline assignment: CDR1 MDHEN and CDR2 SYDVKM. The V end was cut by 1 base, the J end by 4 bases, with 11 bases between. The CDR3 contains 15 residues. The CDR3 loop is CASSLSGRANQPQHF. CDR3 nucleotides: TGTGCCAGCAGTTTATCTGGCAGGGCGAATCAGCCCCAGCATTTT.

The chain carries TRBV5-4 and TRBJ2-3; 15 bases fit TRBD2. This CDR3 spans 17 amino acids. V dropped 4 bases and J dropped 4; count of bases not matched to a gene: 7. From germline, CDR1 is SGHNT and CDR2 YYREEE (reference sequence). As DNA, the CDR3 is TGTGCCAGCAGCCGGACTAGCGGGAGGGCCAGCGCAGATACGCAGTATTTT. Translating gives CASSRTSGRASADTQYF.

This sequence joins TRBV6-5 and TRBJ1-5; D not certain. V shed 6 bases and J shed 8 bases, with 14 bases lying between them. The germline V gene encodes CDR1 MNHEY and CDR2 SVGAGI. This CDR3 spans 13 amino acids. In DNA, the CDR3 is TGTGCCAGCAGGGTGGACGGGAGGGAGCCCCAGCATTTT. It translates to CASRVDGREPQHF.

The chain joins TRBV19 to TRBJ1-5; weak D call: TRBD1 (5 bases). Per germline, CDR1 LNHDA and CDR2 SQIVND (reference sequence). The V end lost 5 bases, the J end lost 0 bases, and 14 bases lay between the germline ends. The CDR3 has 16 amino acids. CDR3 DNA: TGTGCCAGTAGTTGGAACCAGGGTTATAGCAATCAGCCCCAGCATTTT. It encodes CASSWNQGYSNQPQHF.

This chain connects TRBV28 to TRBJ2-6; maybe TRBD2 (5 bases). CDR3 length: 17 amino acids. The germline V gene has CDR1 MDHEN and CDR2 SYDVKM. V lost 7 bases and J lost 0, with 16 bases in between. The CDR3 DNA reads as TGTGCCAGCACACGGGATCAACATTCCTCTGGGGCCAACGTCCTGACTTTC. Its protein is CASTRDQHSSGANVLTF.

This clone was detected only once. V usage is TRBV3-1 (or the pseudogene TRBV3-2) and J usage is TRBJ1-5; the D gene is possibly TRBD1 (6 bases). V lost 1 base, J lost 5 bases, and 9 bases lay in between. This CDR3 is 14 amino acids long. Germline CDR1 and CDR2: LGHDT and YNNKEL (reference sequence). DNA for the CDR3: TGTGCCAGCAGCCAAGCTGGACAGCATCAGCCCCAGCATTTT. Translated, it gives CASSQAGQHQPQHF.

The chain employs TRBV5-1 and TRBJ2-1, with 9 bases fitting TRBD2. CDR3 size: 18 residues. Per the germline V gene, CDR1 is SGHRS and CDR2 is YFSETQ. The junction had 16 bases not matched to a gene; V was cut back by 7 bases and J by 2 bases. The CDR3, as DNA: TGCGCCAGCTCCCCCGGGGCGGGAGGGCGAGCTACCTACAATGAGCAGTTCTTC. It is translated as CASSPGAGGRATYNEQFF.

The genes are TRBV28 and TRBJ2-3, with 10 bases fitting TRBD1. From germline, CDR1 is MDHEN and CDR2 SYDVKM. The CDR3 loop spans 15 amino acids. With V trimmed by 4 bases and J by 4 bases, 5 bases remained unmatched. CDR3 in DNA: TGTGCCAGCAGTTCGCCGGGACAGGGGTCAGATACGCAGTATTTT. Its protein is CASSSPGQGSDTQYF.

The chain is built from TRBV7-8 and TRBJ1-4; 8 bases are a match to TRBD1. The CDR3 is made up of 16 amino acids. Trimming took 4 bases from V and 8 from J; bases not matched to a gene: 12. Looked up from germline, CDR1 is SGHVS and CDR2 is FQNEAQ. CDR3 in DNA: TGTGCCAGCAGCTCCCGGCAGGACAGGGTTGGGGAAAAACTGTTTTTT. Residues: CASSSRQDRVGEKLFF.